This T cell receptor beta chain was captured by sequencing in a study of T cells after posttransplantation cyclophosphamide. Overall study findings and caveats: Tissue-infiltrating T cells from skin or gut overlapped little with blood T cells.

Looked up from germline, CDR1 is MDHEN and CDR2 is SYDVKM. The CDR3 is made up of 18 amino acids. The V gene end was trimmed by 6 bases and the J gene end by 5 bases; junction bases not matched to a gene: 18. TCRdb keeps only in-frame clones here, not all; method: immunoSEQ multiplex PCR. This table holds some 50,000 clones with no singletons; the top ten claim 2% to 2.5%. The table lists this clone with many counts. As yet, its antigen is unknown. This TCR derives from a man between 40 and 49 years old in good health, CMV-negative, and a related stem cell transplant donor. The sequenced sample was PBMCs. The rearrangement uses TRBV28 and TRBJ2-5; TRBD2 matches 10 bases. This chain's CDR3 is CASSQPGASGRMGETQYF. CDR3 nucleotide sequence: TGTGCCAGCAGCCAGCCGGGGGCTAGCGGGAGAATGGGTGAGACCCAGTACTTC.